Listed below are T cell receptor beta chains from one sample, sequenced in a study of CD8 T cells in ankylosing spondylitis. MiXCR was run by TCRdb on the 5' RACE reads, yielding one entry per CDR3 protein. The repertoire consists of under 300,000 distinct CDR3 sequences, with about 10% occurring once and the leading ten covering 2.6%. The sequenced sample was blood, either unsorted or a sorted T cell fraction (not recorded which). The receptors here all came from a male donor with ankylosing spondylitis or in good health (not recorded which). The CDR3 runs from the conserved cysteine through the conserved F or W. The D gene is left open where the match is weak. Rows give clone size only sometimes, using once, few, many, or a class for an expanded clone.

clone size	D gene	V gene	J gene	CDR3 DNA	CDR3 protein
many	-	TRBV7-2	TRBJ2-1	TGTGCCAGCAGCCCCTCGGGCGGGTACAATGAGCAGTTCTTC	CASSPSGGYNEQFF
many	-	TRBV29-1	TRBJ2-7	TGCAGCGTTGGGGCGGACAACGAGCAGTACTTC	CSVGADNEQYF
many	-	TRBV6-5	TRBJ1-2	TGTGCCAGCAGTTCGCAAGGGGGAAAGTATGGCTACACCTTC	CASSSQGGKYGYTF
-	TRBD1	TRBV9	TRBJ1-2	TGTGCCAGCAGCGTACAGGACAGGGATGGCTATGGCTACACCTTC	CASSVQDRDGYGYTF
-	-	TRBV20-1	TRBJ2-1	TGCAGTGTGGGTGGACCAGGGGAAGGGGATGAGCAGTTCTTC	CSVGGPGEGDEQFF
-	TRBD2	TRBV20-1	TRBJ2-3	TGCAGTGCCCCCCATGGGGCGGGAGGGCCCGATACGCAGTATTTT	CSAPHGAGGPDTQYF
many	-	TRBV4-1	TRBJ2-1	TGCGCCAGCAGCCAAGAAAGGGTCGGCTACAATGAGCAGTTCTTC	CASSQERVGYNEQFF
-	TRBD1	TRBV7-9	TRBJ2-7	TGTGCCAGCAGCGCTGGACAGGGTAAAGACGAGCAGTACTTC	CASSAGQGKDEQYF
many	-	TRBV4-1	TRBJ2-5	TGCGCCAGCAGCCGGGGGACATACCAAGAGACCCAGTACTTC	CASSRGTYQETQYF
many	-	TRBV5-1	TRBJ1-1	TGCGCCAGCAGAGAAGCCACTGAAGCTTTCTTT	CASREATEAFF
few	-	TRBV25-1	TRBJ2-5	TGTGCCAGCGGATACGGGGGAACGGAGACCCAGTACTTC	CASGYGGTETQYF
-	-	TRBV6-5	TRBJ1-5	TGTGCCAGCAGTTACTCGAGAGATCAGCCCCAGCATTTT	CASSYSRDQPQHF
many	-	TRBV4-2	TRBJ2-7	TGTGCCAGCAGCCAAGAGAAAGGGCTGGCCTACGAGCAGTACTTC	CASSQEKGLAYEQYF
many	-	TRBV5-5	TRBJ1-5	TGTGCCAGCAGCTTGGATGGGCGGACCGCGGGGCCCCAGCATTTT	CASSLDGRTAGPQHF
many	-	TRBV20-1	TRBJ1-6	TGCAGTGTTCCCACGGCAAATTCACCCCTCCACTTT	CSVPTANSPLHF
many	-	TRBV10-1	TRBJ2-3	TGCGCCAGCAGTGAGTCGAGGGCCCCAGATACGCAGTATTTT	CASSESRAPDTQYF
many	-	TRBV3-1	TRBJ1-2	TGTGCCAGCAGCCAAGAATTAGGGGATGGCTACACCTTC	CASSQELGDGYTF
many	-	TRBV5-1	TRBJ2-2	TGCGCCAGCAGCTTGGATGGATGGAGTGGGGAGCTGTTTTTT	CASSLDGWSGELFF
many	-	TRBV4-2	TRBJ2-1	TGTGCCAGCAGCCAACCGGTTACTACGAACTACAATGAGCAGTTCTTC	CASSQPVTTNYNEQFF
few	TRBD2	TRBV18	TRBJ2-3	TGTGCCAGCTCACCCACAGCGACTAGCGGGAGATCGGGCACAGATACGCAGTATTTT	CASSPTATSGRSGTDTQYF
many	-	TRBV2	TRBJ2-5	TGTGCCAGCAGTGAAGCGCTTGGAGGGGCGCGGACCCAGTACTTC	CASSEALGGARTQYF
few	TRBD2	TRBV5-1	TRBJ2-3	TGCGCCAGCAGCTTAATGACTAGCGGGTCGGCAGATACGCAGTATTTT	CASSLMTSGSADTQYF
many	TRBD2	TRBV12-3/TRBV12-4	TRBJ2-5	TGTGCCAGCAGTTCCGGACTAGCGGGGGCCCCGTTCCAAGAGACCCAGTACTTC	CASSSGLAGAPFQETQYF
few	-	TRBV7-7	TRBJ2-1	TGTGCCAGCAGCACTACCTTCTCCTACAATGAGCAGTTCTTC	CASSTTFSYNEQFF
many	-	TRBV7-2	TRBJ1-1	TGTGCCAGCAGTCAAACAGGGCTGAACACTGAAGCTTTCTTT	CASSQTGLNTEAFF
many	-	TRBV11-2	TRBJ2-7	TGTGCCAGCAGCTTAGACAGGGGTGTCTCCGAGCAGTACTTC	CASSLDRGVSEQYF
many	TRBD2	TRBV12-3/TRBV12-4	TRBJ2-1	TGTGCCAGCAGATTAGCGGGAGGCCGGAATGAGCAGTTCTTC	CASRLAGGRNEQFF